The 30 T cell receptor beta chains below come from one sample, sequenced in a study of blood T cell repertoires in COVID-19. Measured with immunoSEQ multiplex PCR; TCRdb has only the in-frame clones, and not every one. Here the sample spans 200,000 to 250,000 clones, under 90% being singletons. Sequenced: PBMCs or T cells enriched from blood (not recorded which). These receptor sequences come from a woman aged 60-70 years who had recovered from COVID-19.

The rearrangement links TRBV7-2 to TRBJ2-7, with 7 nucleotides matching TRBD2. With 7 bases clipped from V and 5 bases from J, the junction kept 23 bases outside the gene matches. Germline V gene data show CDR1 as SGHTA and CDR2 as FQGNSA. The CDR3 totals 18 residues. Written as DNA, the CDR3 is TGTGCCAGCAACCCCGGTCAGGCGGGAGTTCTAGGATGGAACGAGCAGTACTTC. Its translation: CASNPGQAGVLGWNEQYF.

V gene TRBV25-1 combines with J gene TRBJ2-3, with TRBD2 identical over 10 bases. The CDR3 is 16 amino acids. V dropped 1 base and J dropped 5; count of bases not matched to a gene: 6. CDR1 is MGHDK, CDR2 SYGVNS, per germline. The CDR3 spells CASSEFSGGAIDTQYF. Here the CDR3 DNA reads TGTGCCAGCAGTGAATTCAGCGGGGGGGCCATAGATACGCAGTATTTT. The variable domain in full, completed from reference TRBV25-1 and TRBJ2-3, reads EADIYQTPRYLVIGTGKKITLECSQTMGHDKMYWYQQDPGMELHLIHYSYGVNSTEKGDLSSESTVSRIRTEHFPLTLESARPSHTSQYLCASSEFSGGAIDTQYFGPGTRLTVL.

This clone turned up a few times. The CDR3 DNA sequence: TGTGCCACCCGGGGACTAGCGGGCCAATCCTACAATGAGCAGTTCTTC. Its protein is CATRGLAGQSYNEQFF. V usage is TRBV15 and J usage is TRBJ2-1; 12 bases match TRBD2. The length of the CDR3 is 16 residues. Germline assignment: CDR1 LNHNV and CDR2 YYDKDF (reference sequence). Losses at the gene ends were 8 bases for V and 1 base for J; bases not matched to a gene: 6.

In nucleotides, the CDR3 is TGTGCCAGCAGCGCAGTCCGGGACAGCAAAAACATTCAGTACTTC. Protein product: CASSAVRDSKNIQYF. The chain joins TRBV5-6 to TRBJ2-4; TRBD1 matches at 7 bases. V lost 4 bases to trimming and J lost 3 bases; unmatched junction nucleotides: 7. Germline CDR1 and CDR2: SGHDT and YYEEEE. CDR3 length: 15 amino acids.

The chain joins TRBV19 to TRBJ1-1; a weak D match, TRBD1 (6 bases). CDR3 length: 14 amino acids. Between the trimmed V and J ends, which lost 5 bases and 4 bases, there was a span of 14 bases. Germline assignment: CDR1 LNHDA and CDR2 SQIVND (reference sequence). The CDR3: CASSQYRERTEAFF. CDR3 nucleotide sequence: TGTGCCAGTAGTCAATACAGGGAGCGCACTGAAGCTTTCTTT.

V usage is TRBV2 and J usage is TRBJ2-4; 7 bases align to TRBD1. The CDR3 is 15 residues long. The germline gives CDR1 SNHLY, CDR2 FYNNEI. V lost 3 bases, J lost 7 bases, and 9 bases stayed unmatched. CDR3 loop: CASSDPDRAGNIQYF. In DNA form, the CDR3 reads TGTGCCAGCAGTGATCCTGACAGGGCCGGGAACATTCAGTACTTC.

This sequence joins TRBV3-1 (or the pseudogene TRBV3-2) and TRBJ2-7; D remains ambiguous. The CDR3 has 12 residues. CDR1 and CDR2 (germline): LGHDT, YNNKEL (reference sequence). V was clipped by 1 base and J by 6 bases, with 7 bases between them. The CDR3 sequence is CASSQVNGEQYF. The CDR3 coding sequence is TGTGCCAGCAGCCAAGTTAACGGCGAGCAGTACTTC.

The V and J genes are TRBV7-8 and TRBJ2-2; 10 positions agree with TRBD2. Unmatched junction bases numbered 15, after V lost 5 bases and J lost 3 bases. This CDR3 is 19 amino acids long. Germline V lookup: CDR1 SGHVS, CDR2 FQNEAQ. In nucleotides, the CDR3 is TGTGCCAGCAGCCGGAGACGGTCCGGGACTAGCGCGGACACCGGGGAGCTGTTTTTT. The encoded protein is CASSRRRSGTSADTGELFF.

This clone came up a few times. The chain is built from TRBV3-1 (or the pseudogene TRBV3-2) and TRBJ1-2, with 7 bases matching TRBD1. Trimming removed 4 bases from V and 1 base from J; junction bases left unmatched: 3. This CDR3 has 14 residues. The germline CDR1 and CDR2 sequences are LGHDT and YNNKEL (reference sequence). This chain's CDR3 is CASSLGTDNYGYTF. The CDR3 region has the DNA TGTGCCAGCAGCCTCGGGACAGATAACTATGGCTACACCTTC.

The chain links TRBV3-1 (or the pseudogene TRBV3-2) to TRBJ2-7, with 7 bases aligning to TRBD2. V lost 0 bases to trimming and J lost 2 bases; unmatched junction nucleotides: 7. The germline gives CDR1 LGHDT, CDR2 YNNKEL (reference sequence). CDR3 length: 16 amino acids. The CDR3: CASSQEASGETYEQYF. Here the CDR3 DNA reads TGTGCCAGCAGCCAAGAGGCTAGCGGAGAAACCTACGAGCAGTACTTC.

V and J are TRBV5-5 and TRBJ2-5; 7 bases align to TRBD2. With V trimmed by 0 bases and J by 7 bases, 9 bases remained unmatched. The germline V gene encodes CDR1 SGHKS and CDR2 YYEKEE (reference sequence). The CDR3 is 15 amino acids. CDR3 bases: TGTGCCAGCAGCTTGGAGCGGGGTGCAAGAGGGACCCAGTACTTC. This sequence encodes CASSLERGARGTQYF.

The CDR3 DNA follows: TGTGCCATCAGTGCTGGGACAAACAGCTACGAGCAGTACTTC. This sequence encodes CAISAGTNSYEQYF. The rearrangement links TRBV10-3 to TRBJ2-7; TRBD1 might be the D (6 bases). V was clipped by 4 bases and J by 3 bases, with 13 bases between them. Germline CDR1 ENHRY, CDR2 SYGVKD. This CDR3 has 14 amino acids.

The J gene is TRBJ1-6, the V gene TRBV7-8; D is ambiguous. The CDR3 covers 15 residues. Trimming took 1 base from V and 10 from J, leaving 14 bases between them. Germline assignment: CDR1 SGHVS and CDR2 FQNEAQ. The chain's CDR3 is CASSLVTGSGSPLHF. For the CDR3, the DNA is TGTGCCAGCAGCTTAGTCACGGGGTCGGGGTCACCCCTCCACTTT.

This chain's CDR3 is CASSANGGSNTGELFF. For the CDR3, the DNA is TGTGCCAGCAGCGCAAACGGGGGTTCGAACACCGGGGAGCTGTTTTTT. This chain joins TRBV7-3 and TRBJ2-2, with D perhaps matching TRBD2 (6 bases). The CDR3 extends over 16 amino acids. V was shortened by 5 bases and J by 0 bases, with 13 bases between the two germline ends. Germline loops: CDR1 SGHTA, CDR2 FQGTGA.

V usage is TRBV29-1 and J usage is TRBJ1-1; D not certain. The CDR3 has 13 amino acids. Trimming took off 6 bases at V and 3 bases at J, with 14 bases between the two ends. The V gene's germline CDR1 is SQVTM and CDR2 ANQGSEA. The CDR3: CSVLPGRHTEAFF. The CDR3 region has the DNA TGCAGCGTGCTCCCGGGTCGGCACACTGAAGCTTTCTTT.

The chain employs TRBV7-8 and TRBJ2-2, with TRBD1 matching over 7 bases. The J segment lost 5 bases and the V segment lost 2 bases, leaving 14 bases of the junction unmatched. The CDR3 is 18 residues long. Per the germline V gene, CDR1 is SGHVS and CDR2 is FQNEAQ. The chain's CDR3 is CASSLPPLRDRYTGELFF. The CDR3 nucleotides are TGTGCCAGCAGCTTACCACCACTGAGGGACAGATATACCGGGGAGCTGTTTTTT.

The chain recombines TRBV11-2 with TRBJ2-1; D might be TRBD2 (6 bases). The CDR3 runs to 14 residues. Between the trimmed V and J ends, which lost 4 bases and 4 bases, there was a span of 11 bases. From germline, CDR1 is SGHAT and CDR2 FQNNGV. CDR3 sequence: CASSSNGGYNEQFF. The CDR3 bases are TGTGCCAGCAGCTCCAACGGGGGTTACAATGAGCAGTTCTTC.

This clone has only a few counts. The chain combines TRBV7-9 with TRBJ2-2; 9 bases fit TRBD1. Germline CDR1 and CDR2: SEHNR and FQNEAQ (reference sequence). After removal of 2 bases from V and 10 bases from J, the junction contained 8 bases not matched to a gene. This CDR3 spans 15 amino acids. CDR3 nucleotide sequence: TGTGCCAGCAGCTTATCAACAGGGGGCTCGAAGGAGCTGTTTTTT. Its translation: CASSLSTGGSKELFF.

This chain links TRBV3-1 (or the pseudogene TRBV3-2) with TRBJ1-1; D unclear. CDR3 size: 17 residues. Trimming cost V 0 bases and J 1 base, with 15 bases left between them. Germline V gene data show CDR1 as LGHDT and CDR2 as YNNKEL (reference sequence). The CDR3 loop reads CASSQDRLRESNTEAFF. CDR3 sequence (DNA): TGTGCCAGCAGCCAAGATCGGTTAAGGGAGTCGAACACTGAAGCTTTCTTT.

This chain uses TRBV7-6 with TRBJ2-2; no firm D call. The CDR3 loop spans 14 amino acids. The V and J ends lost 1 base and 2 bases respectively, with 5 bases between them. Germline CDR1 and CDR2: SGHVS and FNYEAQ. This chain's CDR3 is CASSLGHNTGELFF. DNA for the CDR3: TGTGCCAGCAGCTTAGGGCACAACACCGGGGAGCTGTTTTTT.

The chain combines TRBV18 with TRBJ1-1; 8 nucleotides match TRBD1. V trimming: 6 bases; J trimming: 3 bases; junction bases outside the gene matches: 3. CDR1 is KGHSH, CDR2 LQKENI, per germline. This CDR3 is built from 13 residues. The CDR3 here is CASSSTGDTEAFF. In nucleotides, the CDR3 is TGTGCCAGCTCCTCGACAGGGGACACTGAAGCTTTCTTT.

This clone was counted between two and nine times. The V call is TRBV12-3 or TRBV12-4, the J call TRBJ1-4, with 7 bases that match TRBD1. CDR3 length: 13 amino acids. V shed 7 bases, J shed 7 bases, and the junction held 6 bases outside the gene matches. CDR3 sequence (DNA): TGTGCCAGCAACCAGGGGGAAAGTGAAAAACTGTTTTTT. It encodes CASNQGESEKLFF.

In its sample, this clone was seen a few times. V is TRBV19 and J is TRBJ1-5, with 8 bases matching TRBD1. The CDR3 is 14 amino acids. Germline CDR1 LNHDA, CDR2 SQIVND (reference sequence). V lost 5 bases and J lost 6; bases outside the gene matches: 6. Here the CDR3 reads CASSGAGGSQPQHF. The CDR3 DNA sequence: TGTGCCAGTAGTGGGGCAGGGGGCAGTCAGCCCCAGCATTTT.

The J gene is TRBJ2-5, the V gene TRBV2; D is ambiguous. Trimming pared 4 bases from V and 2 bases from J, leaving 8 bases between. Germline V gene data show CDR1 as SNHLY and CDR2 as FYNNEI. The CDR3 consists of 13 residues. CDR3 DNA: TGTGCCAGCAGTGCTAGGCCTCAAGAGACCCAGTACTTC. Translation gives CASSARPQETQYF.

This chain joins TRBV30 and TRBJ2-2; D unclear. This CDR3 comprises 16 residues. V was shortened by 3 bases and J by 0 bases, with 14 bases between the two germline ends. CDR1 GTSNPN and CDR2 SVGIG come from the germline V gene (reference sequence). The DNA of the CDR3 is TGTGCCTGGAGCCCGGCTAGTTTCGCGAACACCGGGGAGCTGTTTTTT. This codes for CAWSPASFANTGELFF.

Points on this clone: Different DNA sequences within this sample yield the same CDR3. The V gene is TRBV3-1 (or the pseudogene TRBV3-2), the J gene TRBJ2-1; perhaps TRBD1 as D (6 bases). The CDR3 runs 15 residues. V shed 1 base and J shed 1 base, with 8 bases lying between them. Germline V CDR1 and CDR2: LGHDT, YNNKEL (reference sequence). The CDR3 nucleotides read TGTGCCAGCAGCCAAGGCCAGGGGTCCTACAATGAGCAGTTCTTC. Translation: CASSQGQGSYNEQFF.

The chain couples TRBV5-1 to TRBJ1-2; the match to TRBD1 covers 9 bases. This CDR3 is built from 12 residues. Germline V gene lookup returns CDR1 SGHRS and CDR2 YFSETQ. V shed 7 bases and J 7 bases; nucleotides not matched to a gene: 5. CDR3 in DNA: TGCGCCAGCGGGGACAGGGAGGGTGGCTACACCTTC. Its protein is CASGDREGGYTF.

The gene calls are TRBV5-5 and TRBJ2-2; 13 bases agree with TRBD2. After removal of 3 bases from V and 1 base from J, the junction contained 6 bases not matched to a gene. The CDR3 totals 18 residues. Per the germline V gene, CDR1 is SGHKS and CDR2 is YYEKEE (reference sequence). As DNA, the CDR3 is TGTGCCAGCAGCTCTGGACTAGCGGGGGTTCTGAACACCGGGGAGCTGTTTTTT. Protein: CASSSGLAGVLNTGELFF.

In DNA form, the CDR3 reads TGTGCCACCCACCGGGATACTAATCAGCCCCAGCATTTT. Its translation is CATHRDTNQPQHF. The chain joins TRBV10-3 to TRBJ1-5; no clear D gene. Germline CDR1 is ENHRY and CDR2 is SYGVKD. V lost 10 bases, J lost 4 bases, and 14 bases lay in between. The CDR3 loop spans 13 amino acids.

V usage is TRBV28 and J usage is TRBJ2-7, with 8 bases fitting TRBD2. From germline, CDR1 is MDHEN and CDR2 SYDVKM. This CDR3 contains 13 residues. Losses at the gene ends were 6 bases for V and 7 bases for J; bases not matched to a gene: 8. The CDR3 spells CASSPSGGREQYF. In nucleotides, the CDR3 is TGTGCCAGCAGCCCCTCGGGGGGGCGAGAGCAGTACTTC. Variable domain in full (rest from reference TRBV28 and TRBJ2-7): DVKVTQSSRYLVKRTGEKVFLECVQDMDHENMFWYRQDPGLGLRLIYFSYDVKMKEKGDIPEGYSVSREKKERFSLILESASTNQTSMYLCASSPSGGREQYFGPGTRLTVT.